This TCR beta chain was retrieved from a study of Ad26.COV2.S vaccination and SARS-CoV-2 variants. The V gene's germline CDR1 is SNHLY and CDR2 FYNNEI. V lost 8 bases to trimming and J lost 2 bases, with 14 bases between them. The CDR3 length is 14 residues. Documented treatment: 19 received Ad26.COV2.S at low or high dose, single or two shots; about 5 received placebo; per-sample allocation not given. Specimen acquisition occurred on day 63 following the initial vaccine or placebo injection. TCRdb's copy holds only in-frame clones and misses some; the assay was immunoSEQ multiplex PCR. The data show hundreds of thousands of clones, around 92% seen once. In the case of this clone: As yet, its antigen is unknown.

Whole-study findings and limits: The authors reported substantial breadth in spike-specific CD8+ and CD4+ T cell responses after vaccination.

The specimen comprised peripheral blood, sampled in a trial of Ad26.COV2.S vaccine versus placebo. The clonotype was recovered from a person aged 18-60 years who received the Ad26.COV2.S COVID-19 vaccine or a placebo. The V and J genes are TRBV2 and TRBJ2-3; D might be TRBD2 (6 bases). The CDR3 here is CASGGRVATDTQYF. CDR3 in DNA: TGTGCCAGCGGGGGGAGAGTGGCCACAGATACGCAGTATTTT. Looking up the rest from reference TRBV2 and TRBJ2-3 gives the full variable domain: EPEVTQTPSHQVTQMGQEVILRCVPISNHLYFYWYRQILGQKVEFLVSFYNNEISEKSEIFDDQFSVERPDGSNFTLKIRSTKLEDSAMYFCASGGRVATDTQYFGPGTRLTVL.